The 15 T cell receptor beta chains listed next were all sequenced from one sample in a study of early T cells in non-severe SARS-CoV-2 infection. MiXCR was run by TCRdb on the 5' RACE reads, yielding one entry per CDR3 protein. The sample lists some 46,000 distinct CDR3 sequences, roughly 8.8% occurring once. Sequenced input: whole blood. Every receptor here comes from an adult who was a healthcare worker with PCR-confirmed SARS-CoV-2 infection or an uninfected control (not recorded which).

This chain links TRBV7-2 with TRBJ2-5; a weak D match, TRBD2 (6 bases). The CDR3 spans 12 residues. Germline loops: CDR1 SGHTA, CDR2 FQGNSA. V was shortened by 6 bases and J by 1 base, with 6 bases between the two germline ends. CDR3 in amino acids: CASRGGQETQYF. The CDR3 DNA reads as TGTGCCAGCAGGGGGGGCCAAGAGACCCAGTACTTC.

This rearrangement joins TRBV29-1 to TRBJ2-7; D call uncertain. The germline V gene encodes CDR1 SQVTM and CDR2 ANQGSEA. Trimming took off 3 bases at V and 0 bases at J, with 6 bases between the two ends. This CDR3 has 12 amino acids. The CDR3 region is CSVEASSYEQYF. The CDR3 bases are TGCAGCGTTGAGGCTAGCTCCTACGAGCAGTACTTC.

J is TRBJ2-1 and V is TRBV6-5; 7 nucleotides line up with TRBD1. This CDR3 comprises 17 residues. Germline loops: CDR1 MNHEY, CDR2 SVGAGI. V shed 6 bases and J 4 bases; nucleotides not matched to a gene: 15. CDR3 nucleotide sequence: TGTGCCAGCAGCTTAACAGGGGCCCCTTTATCTTACAATGAGCAGTTCTTC. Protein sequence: CASSLTGAPLSYNEQFF.

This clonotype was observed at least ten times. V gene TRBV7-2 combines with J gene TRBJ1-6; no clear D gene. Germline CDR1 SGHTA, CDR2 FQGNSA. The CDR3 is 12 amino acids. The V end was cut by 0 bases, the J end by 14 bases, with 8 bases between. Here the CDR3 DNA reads TGTGCCAGCAGCTTAGCCGAGGGTACCCTCCACTTT. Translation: CASSLAEGTLHF. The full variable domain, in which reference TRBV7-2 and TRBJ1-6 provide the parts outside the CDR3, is GAGVSQSPSNKVTEKGKDVELRCDPISGHTALYWYRQSLGQGLEFLIYFQGNSAPDKSGLPSDRFSAERTGGSVSTLTIQRTQQEDSAVYLCASSLAEGTLHFGNGTRLTVT.

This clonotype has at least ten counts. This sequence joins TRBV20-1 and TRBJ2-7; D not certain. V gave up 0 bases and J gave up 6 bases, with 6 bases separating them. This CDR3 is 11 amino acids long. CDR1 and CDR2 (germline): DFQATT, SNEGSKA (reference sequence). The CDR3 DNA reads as TGCAGTGCTAGAGACCAGTTCGAGCAGTACTTC. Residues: CSARDQFEQYF.

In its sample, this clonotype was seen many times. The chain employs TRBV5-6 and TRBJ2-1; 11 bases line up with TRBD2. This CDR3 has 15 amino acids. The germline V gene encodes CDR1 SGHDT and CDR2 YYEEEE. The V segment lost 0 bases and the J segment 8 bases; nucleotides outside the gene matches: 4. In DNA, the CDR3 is TGTGCCAGCAGCTTGGGACTAGCGGGAATGGATGAGCAGTTCTTC. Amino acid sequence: CASSLGLAGMDEQFF. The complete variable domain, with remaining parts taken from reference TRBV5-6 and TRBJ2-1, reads DAGVTQSPTHLIKTRGQQVTLRCSPKSGHDTVSWYQQALGQGPQFIFQYYEEEERQRGNFPDRFSGHQFPNYSSELNVNALLLGDSALYLCASSLGLAGMDEQFFGPGTRLTVL.

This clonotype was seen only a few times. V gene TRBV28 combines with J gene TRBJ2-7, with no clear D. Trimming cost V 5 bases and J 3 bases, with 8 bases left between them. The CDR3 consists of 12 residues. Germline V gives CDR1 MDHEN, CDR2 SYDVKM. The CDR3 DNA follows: TGTGCCAGCAGTCCCCACCTCTACGAGCAGTACTTC. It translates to CASSPHLYEQYF.

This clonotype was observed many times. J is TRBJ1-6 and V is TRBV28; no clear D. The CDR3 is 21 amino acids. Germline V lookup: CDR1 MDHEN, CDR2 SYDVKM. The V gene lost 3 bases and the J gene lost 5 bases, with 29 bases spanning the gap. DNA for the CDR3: TGTGCCAGCAGTTTGTCGGAAAACCCTCCCTATGTGACTATCAATAATTCACCCCTCCACTTT. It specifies CASSLSENPPYVTINNSPLHF. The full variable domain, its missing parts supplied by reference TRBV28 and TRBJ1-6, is DVKVTQSSRYLVKRTGEKVFLECVQDMDHENMFWYRQDPGLGLRLIYFSYDVKMKEKGDIPEGYSVSREKKERFSLILESASTNQTSMYLCASSLSENPPYVTINNSPLHFGNGTRLTVT.

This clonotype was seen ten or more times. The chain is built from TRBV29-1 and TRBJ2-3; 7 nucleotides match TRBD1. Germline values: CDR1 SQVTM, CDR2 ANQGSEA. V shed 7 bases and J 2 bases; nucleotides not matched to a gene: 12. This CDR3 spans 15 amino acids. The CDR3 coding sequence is TGCAGCGGCGTCAAGCCGACAGGGCTCACAGATACGCAGTATTTT. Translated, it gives CSGVKPTGLTDTQYF.

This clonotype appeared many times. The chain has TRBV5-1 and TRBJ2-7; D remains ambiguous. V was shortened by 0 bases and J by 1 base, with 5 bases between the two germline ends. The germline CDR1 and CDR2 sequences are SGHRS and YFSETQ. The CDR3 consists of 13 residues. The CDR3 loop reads CASSLVGSYEQYF. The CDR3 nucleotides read TGCGCCAGCAGCTTGGTCGGTTCCTACGAGCAGTACTTC.

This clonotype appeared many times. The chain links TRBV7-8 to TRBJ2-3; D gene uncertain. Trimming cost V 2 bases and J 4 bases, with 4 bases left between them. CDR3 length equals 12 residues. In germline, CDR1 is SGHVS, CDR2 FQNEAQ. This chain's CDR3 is CASSLPPDTQYF. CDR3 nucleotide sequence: TGTGCCAGCAGCTTACCGCCAGATACGCAGTATTTT.

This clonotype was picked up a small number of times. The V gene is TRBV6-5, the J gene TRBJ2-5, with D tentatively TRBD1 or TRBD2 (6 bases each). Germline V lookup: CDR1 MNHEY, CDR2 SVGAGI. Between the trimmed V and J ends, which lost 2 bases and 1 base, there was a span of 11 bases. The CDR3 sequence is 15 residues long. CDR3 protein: CASSYVEGGQETQYF. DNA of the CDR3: TGTGCCAGCAGTTACGTGGAGGGGGGCCAAGAGACCCAGTACTTC.

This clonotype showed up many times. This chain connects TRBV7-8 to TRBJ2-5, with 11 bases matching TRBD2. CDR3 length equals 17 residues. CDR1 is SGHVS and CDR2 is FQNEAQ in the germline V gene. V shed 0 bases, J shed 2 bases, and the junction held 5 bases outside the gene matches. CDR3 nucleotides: TGTGCCAGCAGCTTAGCGTCGCTAGCGGGAGGACAAGAGACCCAGTACTTC. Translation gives CASSLASLAGGQETQYF.

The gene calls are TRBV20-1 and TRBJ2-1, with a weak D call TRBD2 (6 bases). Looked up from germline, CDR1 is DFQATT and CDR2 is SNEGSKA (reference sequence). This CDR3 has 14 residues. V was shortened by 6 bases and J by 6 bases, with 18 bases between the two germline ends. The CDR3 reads CSARPPTSGNEQFF. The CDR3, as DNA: TGCAGTGCGAGGCCCCCGACTAGTGGCAATGAGCAGTTCTTC.

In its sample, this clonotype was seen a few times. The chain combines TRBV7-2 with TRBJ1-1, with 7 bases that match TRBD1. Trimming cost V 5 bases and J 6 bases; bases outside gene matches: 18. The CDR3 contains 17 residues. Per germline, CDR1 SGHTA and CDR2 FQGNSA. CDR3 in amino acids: CASSPVFKRGRRPEAFF. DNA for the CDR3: TGTGCCAGCAGCCCCGTGTTTAAAAGGGGGCGGAGACCTGAAGCTTTCTTT.